This T cell receptor (beta chain) is drawn from a study of T cell changes during pregnancy in multiple sclerosis. The protocol was immunoSEQ multiplex PCR, while the TCRdb copy is restricted to in-frame clones and leaves out a portion. The sample has approximately 32,000 clones, around nine tenths seen once; the top ten hold about 5%. The CDR3 sequence is 14 residues long. Germline V gene data show CDR1 as KGHSH and CDR2 as LQKENI. V lost 3 bases and J lost 5; bases outside the gene matches: 7. J is TRBJ2-7 and V is TRBV18, with 7 bases matching TRBD2. The source was CD8+ T cells from peripheral blood mononuclear cells, collected in the first trimester of pregnancy. This TCR was recovered from a female donor with multiple sclerosis, enrolled in a pregnancy study. This CDR3 reads CASSPVRGGHEQYF. The CDR3 nucleotides read TGTGCCAGCTCACCGGTTCGGGGAGGGCACGAGCAGTACTTC.